The next 14 T cell receptor beta chains were all read from a single sample in a study of beta chain features in type 1 diabetes. Expressed TCRB transcripts were sequenced because the entire RNA isolate underwent reverse transcription. The assay was immunoSEQ multiplex PCR, and TCRdb's table has in-frame clones only and misses some. The sample lists more than 300,000 clones, 7% to 9% occurring once. Sequenced material: central memory CD4+ T cells from blood. The source is a woman in her late teens or twenties in good health.

The chain couples TRBV6-6 to TRBJ1-2; the match to TRBD1 covers 7 bases. Per the germline V gene, CDR1 is MNHNY and CDR2 is SVGAGI (reference sequence). V lost 6 bases, J lost 4 bases, and 8 bases stayed unmatched. The CDR3 is 14 amino acids. CDR3 region: CASRPGQLGYGYTF. The CDR3 nucleotides are TGTGCCAGCAGGCCGGGACAGTTAGGCTATGGCTACACCTTC.

The chain combines TRBV18 with TRBJ1-1, with D perhaps TRBD1 (5 bases). Trimming stripped 5 bases from V and 6 bases from J, with 16 bases between. Germline V gene data show CDR1 as KGHSH and CDR2 as LQKENI. There are 14 residues in the CDR3. The CDR3 spells CASSMMTVSAEAFF. For the CDR3, the DNA is TGTGCCAGCTCAATGATGACAGTAAGCGCTGAAGCTTTCTTT.

The chain has TRBV29-1 and TRBJ2-1; TRBD2 matches at 11 bases. The CDR3 sequence is 14 residues long. After removal of 6 bases from V and 4 bases from J, the junction contained 5 bases not matched to a gene. Germline CDR1 and CDR2: SQVTM and ANQGSEA. The CDR3 sequence: CSVGGTSGYNEQFF. As DNA, the CDR3 is TGCAGCGTCGGGGGGACTAGCGGTTACAATGAGCAGTTCTTC.

This clone turned up a few times. The genes are TRBV4-1 and TRBJ2-3; D gene unclear. V shed 0 bases and J shed 0 bases, with 10 bases lying between them. The V gene's germline CDR1 is MGHRA and CDR2 YSYEKL. This CDR3 has 16 residues. For the CDR3, the DNA is TGCGCCAGCAGCCAAGATCCTACAGCTAGCACAGATACGCAGTATTTT. Translated: CASSQDPTASTDTQYF.

On this clone itself: The same CDR3 can be traced to other DNA sequences in this sample. The rearrangement uses TRBV4-2 and TRBJ2-5, with 7 bases aligning to TRBD2. The CDR3 loop spans 14 amino acids. Germline CDR1 reads LGHNA; CDR2 reads YNFKEQ. Trimming at V came to 1 base and at J to 5 bases, leaving 4 bases not matched to a gene. CDR3 residues: CASSQGGGQETQYF. CDR3 bases: TGTGCCAGCAGCCAAGGGGGAGGGCAGGAGACCCAGTACTTC.

The V call is TRBV9, the J call TRBJ2-5; D is possibly TRBD2 (6 bases). The CDR3 has 16 residues. Germline V gene data show CDR1 as SGDLS and CDR2 as YYNGEE. V dropped 6 bases and J dropped 1 base, with 19 bases sitting between them. In DNA form, the CDR3 reads TGTGCCAGCAACCGGGGGACTTCAAGGCTCCAAGAGACCCAGTACTTC. Its translation is CASNRGTSRLQETQYF. The full variable domain, completed using reference TRBV9 and TRBJ2-5, is DSGVTQTPKHLITATGQRVTLRCSPRSGDLSVYWYQQSLDQGLQFLIQYYNGEERAKGNILERFSAQQFPDLHSELNLSSLELGDSALYFCASNRGTSRLQETQYFGPGTRLLVL.

This clone was seen only a few times. The rearrangement uses TRBV19 and TRBJ1-2; no reliable D call. Trimming removed 2 bases from V and 7 bases from J, with 8 bases in between. From germline, CDR1 is LNHDA and CDR2 SQIVND (reference sequence). CDR3 length: 12 amino acids. The CDR3 protein is CASSIKGGGYTF. CDR3 nucleotide sequence: TGTGCCAGTAGTATAAAGGGAGGTGGCTACACCTTC.

The V and J genes are TRBV7-9 and TRBJ2-3; possibly TRBD1 for D (5 bases). V was trimmed by 3 bases and J by 12 bases, leaving 13 bases between them. This CDR3 spans 12 amino acids. CDR1 and CDR2 from the germline V gene are SEHNR and FQNEAQ (reference sequence). The CDR3 DNA sequence: TGTGCCAGCAGCTTCGTTGGTAGGGGTCAGTATTTT. This codes for CASSFVGRGQYF.

V gene TRBV2 combines with J gene TRBJ1-3; TRBD1 aligns across 11 bases. This CDR3 contains 14 residues. Trimming took 4 bases from V and 7 from J; bases not matched to a gene: 3. Per germline, CDR1 SNHLY and CDR2 FYNNEI. CDR3 sequence reads: CASSAGQGGNTIYF. The DNA of the CDR3 is TGTGCCAGCAGTGCGGGACAGGGGGGGAACACCATATATTTT. Using reference TRBV2 and TRBJ1-3 for the parts outside the CDR3, the full variable domain is EPEVTQTPSHQVTQMGQEVILRCVPISNHLYFYWYRQILGQKVEFLVSFYNNEISEKSEIFDDQFSVERPDGSNFTLKIRSTKLEDSAMYFCASSAGQGGNTIYFGEGSWLTVV.

A few counts support this clone. The chain employs TRBV7-3 and TRBJ1-1; D uncertain. CDR3 length: 13 amino acids. The V end was cut by 5 bases, the J end by 3 bases, with 10 bases between. Looked up from germline, CDR1 is SGHTA and CDR2 is FQGTGA. The CDR3, as DNA: TGTGCCAGCAGCCCCGGAGGTGACACTGAAGCTTTCTTT. Its translation is CASSPGGDTEAFF. Looking up the rest from reference TRBV7-3 and TRBJ1-1 gives the full variable domain: GAGVSQTPSNKVTEKGKYVELRCDPISGHTALYWYRQSLGQGPEFLIYFQGTGAADDSGLPNDRFFAVRPEGSVSTLKIQRTERGDSAVYLCASSPGGDTEAFFGQGTRLTVV.

This clone has more than one count but fewer than ten. A read error may be the cause here, since a much bigger clone is one base away. The identical CDR3 is also encoded by other nucleotide sequences in the sample. The chain couples TRBV7-9 to TRBJ2-2; D remains ambiguous. From germline, CDR1 is SEHNR and CDR2 FQNEAQ (reference sequence). There are 12 residues in the CDR3. Trimming removed 5 bases from V and 1 base from J, with 2 bases in between. CDR3 DNA: TGTGCCAGCAGCCTGAACACCGGGGAGCTGTTTTTT. This translates into CASSLNTGELFF.

In this sample, this clone turned up a few times. The V gene is TRBV7-9, the J gene TRBJ1-1; possibly TRBD1 for D (5 bases). The CDR3 is 15 residues long. Trimming stripped 3 bases from V and 7 bases from J, with 18 bases between. Germline CDR1 is SEHNR and CDR2 is FQNEAQ (reference sequence). The CDR3 DNA sequence: TGTGCCAGCAGCTTCTTTTCCAGCGACCAGGGTGAAGCTTTCTTT. Translated, it gives CASSFFSSDQGEAFF.

This clone turned up a few times. The chain couples TRBV13 to TRBJ2-1; D is undetermined. Germline lookup yields CDR1 PRHDT and CDR2 FYEKMQ (reference sequence). The CDR3 contains 15 residues. Trimming stripped 0 bases from V and 4 bases from J, with 10 bases between. The CDR3, as DNA: TGTGCCAGCAGCTTAGGGGGATTACTGTACAATGAGCAGTTCTTC. Protein sequence: CASSLGGLLYNEQFF. The whole variable domain, remainder taken from reference TRBV13 and TRBJ2-1, is AAGVIQSPRHLIKEKRETATLKCYPIPRHDTVYWYQQGPGQDPQFLISFYEKMQSDKGSIPDRFSAQQFSDYHSELNMSSLELGDSALYFCASSLGGLLYNEQFFGPGTRLTVL.

V and J are TRBV7-9 and TRBJ2-3, with D tentatively TRBD2 (6 bases). The germline CDR1 and CDR2 sequences are SEHNR and FQNEAQ (reference sequence). The CDR3 spans 15 residues. The V and J ends lost 3 bases and 3 bases respectively, with 13 bases between them. CDR3 coding DNA: TGTGCCAGCAGCTTCGGGACTCCTAGTACAGATACGCAGTATTTT. Protein product: CASSFGTPSTDTQYF.